A selection of T cell receptor beta chains follows, all from one sample in a study of tumor-infiltrating lymphocytes in primary liver carcinoma. One entry per CDR3 protein results from TCRdb running MiXCR on the multiplex PCR reads. The sample records around 50,000 distinct CDR3 sequences, 70% to 80% being singletons. The sample was liver tumor tissue from sampling region 3. The receptors derive from a man between 35 and 55 years old with primary liver carcinoma and hepatitis B virus infection. Each CDR3 is given with its conserved first and last residue. Fields, in order: V gene, J gene, clone size, D gene, CDR3 DNA, CDR3 protein. The D gene is left open where the match is weak. Clone size is not always given. Where it is, it says once, few, many or a class for expanded clones.

TRBV6-1	TRBJ1-6	many	TRBD1	TGTGCCAGCAGTGAGGGGACAGGGGTTTCACCCCTCCACTTT	CASSEGTGVSPLHF
TRBV6-1	TRBJ2-3	.	.	TGTGCCAGCAGGACTTCTGAGGCAGATTCGCAGTATTTT	CASRTSEADSQYF
TRBV5-4	TRBJ2-3	.	.	TGTGCCAACAGCTCCGGACGAGGACTTAGCACGGATATGCAGTATTTT	CANSSGRGLSTDMQYF
TRBV29-1	TRBJ2-3	.	.	TGCAGCGTTGTAAGGGCTAGCCTAGGTACGCAGTATTTT	CSVVRASLGTQYF
TRBV11-2	TRBJ2-7	.	.	TGTGCCAGCATCTTCCAATCTAACGGGGGAGAGCATTACTTC	CASIFQSNGGEHYF
TRBV2	TRBJ2-7	.	TRBD1	TGTGTCAGCAAAGCCGGGACAGGGGGCAACGAGCAGTACTTC	CVSKAGTGGNEQYF
TRBV6-5	TRBJ2-7	.	TRBD2	TGTGCCAGCAGCCGCGCTAGCGGCTACGAGCACTATTTC	CASSRASGYEHYF
TRBV12-3/TRBV12-4	TRBJ2-1	.	TRBD2	TGTGTCAGCAGTCCTAGGGGAGCGGGGGAAGGCTCCTACAATGAGCAATTCTTC	CVSSPRGAGEGSYNEQFF
TRBV4-1	TRBJ2-7	.	TRBD2	TGCGTTAGCAGCCTTGGGACTAGCGGGAGTTACGAGCAGTACTTC	CVSSLGTSGSYEQYF
TRBV6-1	TRBJ2-3	.	.	TGTGTCACCAGGCGGACGGGGGATACGCAGTATTTT	CVTRRTGDTQYF
TRBV7-9	TRBJ2-3	many	.	TGTGCCAGCAGCTTAGTTGGGCTTTCCGAAAACACAGATACGCAGTATTTT	CASSLVGLSENTDTQYF
TRBV6-2/TRBV6-3	TRBJ2-3	.	.	TGTCCCAGCAACACGAGGGATTCCCGGGGCGGCACAGATACGCAGTATTTT	CPSNTRDSRGGTDTQYF
TRBV21-1	TRBJ2-7	.	.	TGCGCCAGCAGCTGCACTAGCGGGAGGCCCAATGAGCAGTTATTC	CASSCTSGRPNEQLF
TRBV6-2/TRBV6-3	TRBJ2-2	.	TRBD2	TGTGCCACTAGTAGCGGGAGATATGCCGGGGAGCTGCGTTTT	CATSSGRYAGELRF
TRBV11-2	TRBJ2-1	once	.	TGTGCTAGCAGCATTTGCTGGAATGAGCAGTTCTTC	CASSICWNEQFF
TRBV11-2	TRBJ1-3	medium-sized	.	TGTGCCAGCAGCCCCTCGACAGGAGGAAACACCATATATTTT	CASSPSTGGNTIYF
TRBV11-2	TRBJ2-1	.	.	TGTACCAGCAGCTTGGATATCGTACTAACCATGGGTGAGCAGTTCTTC	CTSSLDIVLTMGEQFF
TRBV12-3/TRBV12-4	TRBJ2-4	many	.	TGTGCCAGCGGGCCCCGGACAGAAATAGCCAAAAACATTCAGTACTTC	CASGPRTEIAKNIQYF
TRBV2	TRBJ2-1	.	.	TGCGCCAGCCCTAGCGCGAATGAGCAGTTCTTC	CASPSANEQFF
TRBV12-3/TRBV12-4	TRBJ2-4	.	.	TGTGCCAACAGCTTGAACACAGGGAGAGAAGCCAAAAACATTCAGTACTTC	CANSLNTGREAKNIQYF
TRBV28	TRBJ2-7	many	.	TGTGCCAGCAGTCCCGGAGGGGGGAGGACTAAAGAGCAGTACTTC	CASSPGGGRTKEQYF
TRBV4-1	TRBJ2-7	.	TRBD1	TGCTCCGGCAGCCCACGAGGCGAACAGGGGGCCTACGAGCAGTACTTC	CSGSPRGEQGAYEQYF
TRBV28	TRBJ1-1	.	.	TGTACTAGCTTAGGCGGCACTGAAGCTTTCTTT	CTSLGGTEAFF
TRBV4-1	TRBJ1-3	.	.	TGCGCCAGCAACCAAGAGCAGACCGGTGGAAACACCATGTATTTT	CASNQEQTGGNTMYF
TRBV6-2/TRBV6-3	TRBJ2-1	.	.	.	CASSYWGRGSCNEQLF
TRBV29-1	TRBJ2-3	.	.	.	CSVAWAGGIGDTQCF
TRBV10-3	TRBJ2-3	many	.	TGTGCCATCAGTGAGGGTGAGGAAGATACGCAGTATTTT	CAISEGEEDTQYF
TRBV29-1	TRBJ2-7	.	.	TGCTGCGTTGAGGGGTCGTCAGCAAACGAGCAGTACTTC	CCVEGSSANEQYF
TRBV11-1	TRBJ2-7	few	.	TGTGCCAGCAGTGGGAAGCGATCCTACGAGCAGTACTTC	CASSGKRSYEQYF
TRBV6-5	TRBJ2-6	medium-sized	.	TGTGCCAGCAGTCGAGAAGCTGGGGCCAACGTCCTGACTTTC	CASSREAGANVLTF
TRBV12-3/TRBV12-4	TRBJ2-7	.	TRBD2	TGTATCAGCAGCCAACTAGCGGGATACGAGCAGTACTTC	CISSQLAGYEQYF
TRBV12-3/TRBV12-4	TRBJ1-5	.	.	TGTGCCAGCAGCCCCTTTCGGATTGTTAAGCCACAGCATTTT	CASSPFRIVKPQHF
TRBV12-3/TRBV12-4	TRBJ2-1	.	.	TGTGCCACGCTACTGGGCCTCTCCTACAATGAGCAGTTCTTC	CATLLGLSYNEQFF
TRBV29-1	TRBJ1-1	many	.	TGCAGCGTCGCAGCAGGGGCCCAAATGAACACTGAAGCTTTCTTT	CSVAAGAQMNTEAFF
TRBV11-2	TRBJ2-3	.	TRBD2	TGTGCCAGTAGCTTAACTACTAGCGGGAGGGCGGGGCGAGATTCGCAGTATTTC	CASSLTTSGRAGRDSQYF
TRBV6-6	TRBJ2-2	.	.	TGTGCCAGCCGGGGCGGCGAGCTGTTTTTT	CASRGGELFF
TRBV12-3/TRBV12-4	TRBJ2-1	.	.	TGCGCCAGCAGCCCCAAGGTACTCCGCGTGAATGAGCAGTTCTTC	CASSPKVLRVNEQFF
TRBV28	TRBJ2-7	.	.	TGTGCCAGCAGTTTCCAGGCAGTTCCGTACGAGCGGTACTTC	CASSFQAVPYERYF
TRBV11-2	TRBJ2-7	.	TRBD1	TGTGCCAGCAGCATCGACCCTCCGGGACAGAGAAGCTACGATCAGTACTTC	CASSIDPPGQRSYDQYF
TRBV27	TRBJ1-1	.	.	TGTGCCAGTAGTTTAAAAACGAGAAGCACTGAGGCTTTCTTT	CASSLKTRSTEAFF
TRBV6-4	TRBJ2-2	few	TRBD1	TGTGCTAGCAGTGCCGGGACAGGGGACACATGGGAGCTGTTTTTT	CASSAGTGDTWELFF
TRBV4-1	TRBJ2-7	.	TRBD2	TGCGCCAGCAGTCAAGATTTAGCGGGGACACTCTCCTACGAGCGGTACTTC	CASSQDLAGTLSYERYF
TRBV11-2	TRBJ2-7	.	.	TGTGCCGGCAACTCGTCACAGGTCGAGCAGTACTTC	CAGNSSQVEQYF
TRBV25-1	TRBJ2-6	.	.	TGTGCCAGCAGTGCCGTAACCGGGACCGTTAGCTCTGGGGCCAACGTCCTGACTTTC	CASSAVTGTVSSGANVLTF
TRBV29-1	TRBJ2-5	medium-sized	.	TGCAGCGTTGAAGCCGGGGCAGCGCAAGAGACCCAGTACTTC	CSVEAGAAQETQYF
TRBV4-1	TRBJ2-2	.	.	TGCGCCAGCAGTCATTTGACGGACGCCGTGGAGCTGTTTTTT	CASSHLTDAVELFF
TRBV28	TRBJ1-1	.	.	TGTGCCAGCAGTTTCGTCAAGATGAACACTGAAGCTTTCTTT	CASSFVKMNTEAFF
TRBV11-2	TRBJ2-1	once	.	TGTGCCGGCGGCTTAGGGATTAGTGAGCAGTTCTTC	CAGGLGISEQFF